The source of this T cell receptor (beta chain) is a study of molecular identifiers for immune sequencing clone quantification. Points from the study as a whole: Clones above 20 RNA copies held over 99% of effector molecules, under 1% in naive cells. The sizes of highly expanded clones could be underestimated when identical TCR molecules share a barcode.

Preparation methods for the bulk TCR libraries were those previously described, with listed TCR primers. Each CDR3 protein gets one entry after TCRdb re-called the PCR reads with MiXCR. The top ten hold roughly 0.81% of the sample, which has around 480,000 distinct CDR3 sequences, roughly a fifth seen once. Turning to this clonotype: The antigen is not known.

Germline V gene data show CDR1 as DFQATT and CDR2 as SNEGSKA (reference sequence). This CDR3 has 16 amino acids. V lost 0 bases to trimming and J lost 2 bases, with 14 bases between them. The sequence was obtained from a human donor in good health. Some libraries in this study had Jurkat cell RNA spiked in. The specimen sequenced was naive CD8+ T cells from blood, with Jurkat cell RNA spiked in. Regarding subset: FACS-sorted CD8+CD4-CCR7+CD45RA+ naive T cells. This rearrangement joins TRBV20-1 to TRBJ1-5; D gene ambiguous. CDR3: CSARDRGSLGNQPQHF. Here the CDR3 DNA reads TGCAGTGCTAGAGATCGGGGATCATTAGGCAATCAGCCCCAGCATTTT.